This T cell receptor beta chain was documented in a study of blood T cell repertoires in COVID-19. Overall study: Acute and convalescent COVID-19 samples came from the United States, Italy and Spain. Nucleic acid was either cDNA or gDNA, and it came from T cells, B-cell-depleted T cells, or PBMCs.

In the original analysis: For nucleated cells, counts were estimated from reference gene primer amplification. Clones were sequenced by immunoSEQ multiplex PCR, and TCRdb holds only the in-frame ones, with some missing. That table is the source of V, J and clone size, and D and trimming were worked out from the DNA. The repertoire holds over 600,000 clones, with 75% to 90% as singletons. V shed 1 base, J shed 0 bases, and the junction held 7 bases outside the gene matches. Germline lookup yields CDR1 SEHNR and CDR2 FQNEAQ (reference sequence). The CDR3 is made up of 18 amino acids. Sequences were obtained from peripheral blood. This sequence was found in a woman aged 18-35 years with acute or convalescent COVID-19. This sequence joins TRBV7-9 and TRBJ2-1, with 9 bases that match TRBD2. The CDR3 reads CASSLVAGDLRSYNEQFF. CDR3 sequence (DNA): TGTGCCAGCAGCTTAGTAGCGGGGGACTTACGCTCCTACAATGAGCAGTTCTTC.